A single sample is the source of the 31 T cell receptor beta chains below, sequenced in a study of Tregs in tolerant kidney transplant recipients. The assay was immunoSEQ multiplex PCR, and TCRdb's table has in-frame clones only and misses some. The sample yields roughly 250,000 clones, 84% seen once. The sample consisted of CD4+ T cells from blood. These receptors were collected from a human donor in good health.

Here the CDR3 reads CASSSEGVLDSPLHF. In DNA, the CDR3 is TGTGCCAGCAGCTCCGAGGGGGTTTTGGATTCACCCCTCCACTTT. The chain couples TRBV7-8 to TRBJ1-6; D is perhaps TRBD1 (6 bases). This CDR3 has 15 amino acids. V lost 4 bases and J 8 bases, leaving 15 bases between the germline ends. Germline V CDR1 and CDR2: SGHVS, FQNEAQ.

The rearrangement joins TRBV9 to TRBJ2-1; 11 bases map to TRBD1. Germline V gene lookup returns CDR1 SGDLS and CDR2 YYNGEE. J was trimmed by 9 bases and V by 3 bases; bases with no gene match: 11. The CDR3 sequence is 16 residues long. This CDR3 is CASSAIRDRGFAEQFF. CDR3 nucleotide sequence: TGTGCCAGCAGCGCCATCCGGGACAGGGGGTTCGCTGAGCAGTTCTTC.

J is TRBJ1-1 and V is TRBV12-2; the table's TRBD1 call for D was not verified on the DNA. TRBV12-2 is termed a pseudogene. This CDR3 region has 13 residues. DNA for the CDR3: TGTGCAAGTCGCTTAGGACAGAGTAAGGAAGCTTTCTTT. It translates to CASRLGQSKEAFF.

The CDR3 loop reads CASSSEGRYGYTF. As DNA, the CDR3 is TGCGCCAGCAGCTCGGAGGGAAGATATGGCTACACCTTC. This rearrangement joins TRBV5-1 to TRBJ1-2; D is uncertain. V was clipped by 3 bases and J by 5 bases, with 11 bases between them. The CDR3 has 13 amino acids. CDR1 and CDR2 (germline): SGHRS, YFSETQ.

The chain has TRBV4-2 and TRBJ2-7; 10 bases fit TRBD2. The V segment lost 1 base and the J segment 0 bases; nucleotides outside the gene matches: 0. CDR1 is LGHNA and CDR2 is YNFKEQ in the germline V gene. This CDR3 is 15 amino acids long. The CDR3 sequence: CASSQASGGSYEQYF. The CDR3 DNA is TGTGCCAGCAGCCAAGCTAGCGGGGGCTCCTACGAGCAGTACTTC.

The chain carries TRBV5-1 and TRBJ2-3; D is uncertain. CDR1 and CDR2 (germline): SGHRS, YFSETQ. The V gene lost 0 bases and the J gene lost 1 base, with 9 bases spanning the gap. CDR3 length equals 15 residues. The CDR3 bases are TGCGCCAGCAGCTTGGGCAGCCCGCGCACAGATACGCAGTATTTT. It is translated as CASSLGSPRTDTQYF.

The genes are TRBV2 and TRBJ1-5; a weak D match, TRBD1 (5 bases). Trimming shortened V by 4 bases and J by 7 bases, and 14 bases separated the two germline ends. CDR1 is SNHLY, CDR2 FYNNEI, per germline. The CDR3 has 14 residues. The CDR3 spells CASSVGPGTQPQHF. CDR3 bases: TGTGCCAGCAGTGTCGGCCCCGGGACCCAGCCCCAGCATTTT.

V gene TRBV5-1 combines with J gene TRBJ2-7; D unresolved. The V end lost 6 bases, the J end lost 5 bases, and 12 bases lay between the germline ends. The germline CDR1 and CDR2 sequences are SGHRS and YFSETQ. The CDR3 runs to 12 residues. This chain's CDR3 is CASIGLSNEQYF. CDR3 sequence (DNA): TGCGCCAGCATCGGATTGTCGAACGAGCAGTACTTC.

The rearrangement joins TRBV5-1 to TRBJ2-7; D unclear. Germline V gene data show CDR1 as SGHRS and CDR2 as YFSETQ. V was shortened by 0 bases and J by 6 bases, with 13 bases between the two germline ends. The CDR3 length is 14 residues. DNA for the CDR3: TGCGCCAGCAGCTTGGATAATCTGGGCGGCGAGCAGTACTTC. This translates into CASSLDNLGGEQYF.

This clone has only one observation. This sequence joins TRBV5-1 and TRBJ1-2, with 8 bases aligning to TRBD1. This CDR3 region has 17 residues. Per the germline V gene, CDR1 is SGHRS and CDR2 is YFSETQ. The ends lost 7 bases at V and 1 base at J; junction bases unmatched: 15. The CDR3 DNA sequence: TGCGCCAGCTCTGATCCTTCCGGGACAGGCTTTAACTATGGCTACACCTTC. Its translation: CASSDPSGTGFNYGYTF.

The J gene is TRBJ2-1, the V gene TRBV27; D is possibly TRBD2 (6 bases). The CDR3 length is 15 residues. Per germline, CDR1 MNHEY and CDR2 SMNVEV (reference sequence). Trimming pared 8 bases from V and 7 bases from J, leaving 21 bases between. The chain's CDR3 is CASRTGGILKNEQFF. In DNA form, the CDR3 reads TGTGCCAGCCGAACTGGGGGGATCTTGAAAAATGAGCAGTTCTTC.

The CDR3 coding sequence is TGTGCCAGCTCACCAGGGGCGGGCAATCAGCCCCAGCATTTT. This encodes CASSPGAGNQPQHF. The chain combines TRBV18 with TRBJ1-5, with a weak D call TRBD1 (5 bases). There are 14 residues in the CDR3. Germline lookup yields CDR1 KGHSH and CDR2 LQKENI. V was clipped by 2 bases and J by 2 bases, with 7 bases between them.

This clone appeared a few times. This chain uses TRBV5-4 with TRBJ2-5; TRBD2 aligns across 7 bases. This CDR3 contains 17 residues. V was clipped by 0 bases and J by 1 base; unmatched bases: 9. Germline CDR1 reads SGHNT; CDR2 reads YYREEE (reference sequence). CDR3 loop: CASSLGGLSGFQETQYF. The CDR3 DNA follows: TGTGCCAGCAGCTTGGGGGGACTAAGCGGGTTCCAAGAGACCCAGTACTTC.

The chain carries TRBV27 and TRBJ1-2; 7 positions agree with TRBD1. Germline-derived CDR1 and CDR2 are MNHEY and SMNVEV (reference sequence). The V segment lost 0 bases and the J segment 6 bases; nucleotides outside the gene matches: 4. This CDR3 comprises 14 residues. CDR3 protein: CASSLSGRGNGYTF. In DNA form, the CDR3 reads TGTGCCAGCAGTTTATCGGGCAGGGGGAATGGCTACACCTTC.

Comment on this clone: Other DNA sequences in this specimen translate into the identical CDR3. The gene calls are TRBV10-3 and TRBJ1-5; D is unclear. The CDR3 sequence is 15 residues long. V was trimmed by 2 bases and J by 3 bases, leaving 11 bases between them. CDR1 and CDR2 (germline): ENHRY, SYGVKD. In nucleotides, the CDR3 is TGTGCCATCAGTGAGGGTCTCCCCCCCAATCAGCCCCAGCATTTT. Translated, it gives CAISEGLPPNQPQHF.

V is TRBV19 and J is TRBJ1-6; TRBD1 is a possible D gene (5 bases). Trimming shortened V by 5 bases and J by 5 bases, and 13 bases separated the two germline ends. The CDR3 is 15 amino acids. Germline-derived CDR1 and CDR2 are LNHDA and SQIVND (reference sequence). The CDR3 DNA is TGTGCCAGTAGTGAGGACACTAGGGATAATTCACCCCTCCACTTT. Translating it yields CASSEDTRDNSPLHF.

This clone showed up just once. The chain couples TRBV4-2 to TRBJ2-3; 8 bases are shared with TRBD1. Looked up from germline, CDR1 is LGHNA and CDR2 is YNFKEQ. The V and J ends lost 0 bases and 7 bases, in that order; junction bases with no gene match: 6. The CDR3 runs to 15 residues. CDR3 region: CASSQDLGQVNTQYF. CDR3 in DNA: TGTGCCAGCAGCCAAGACCTGGGACAGGTTAATACGCAGTATTTT.

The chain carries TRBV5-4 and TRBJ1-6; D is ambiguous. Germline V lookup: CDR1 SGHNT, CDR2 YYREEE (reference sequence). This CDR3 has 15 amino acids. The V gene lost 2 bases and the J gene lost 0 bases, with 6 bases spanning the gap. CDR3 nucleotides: TGTGCCAGCAGCTTCAGCAGCTCCTATAATTCACCCCTCCACTTT. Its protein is CASSFSSSYNSPLHF.

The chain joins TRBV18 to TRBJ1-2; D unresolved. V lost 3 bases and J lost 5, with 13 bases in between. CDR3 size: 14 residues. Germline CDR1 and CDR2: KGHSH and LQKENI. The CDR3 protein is CASSPSSETYGYTF. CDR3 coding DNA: TGTGCCAGCTCACCCAGCAGTGAGACATATGGCTACACCTTC.

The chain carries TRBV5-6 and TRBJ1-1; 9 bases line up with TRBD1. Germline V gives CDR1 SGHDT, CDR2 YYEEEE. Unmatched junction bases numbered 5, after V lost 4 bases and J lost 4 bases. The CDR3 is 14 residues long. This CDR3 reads CASSLQGAGTEAFF. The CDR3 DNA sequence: TGTGCCAGCAGCCTACAGGGGGCAGGCACTGAAGCTTTCTTT.

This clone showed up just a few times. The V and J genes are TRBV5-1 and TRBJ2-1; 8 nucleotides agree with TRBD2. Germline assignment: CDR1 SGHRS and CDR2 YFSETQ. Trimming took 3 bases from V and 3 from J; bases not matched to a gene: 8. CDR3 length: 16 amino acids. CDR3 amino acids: CASSSNSGTVYNEQFF. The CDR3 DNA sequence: TGCGCCAGCAGCTCGAATAGCGGGACCGTCTACAATGAGCAGTTCTTC.

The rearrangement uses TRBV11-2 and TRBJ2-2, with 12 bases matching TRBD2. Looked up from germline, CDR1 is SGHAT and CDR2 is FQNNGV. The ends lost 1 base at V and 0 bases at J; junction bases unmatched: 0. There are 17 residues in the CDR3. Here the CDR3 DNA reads TGTGCCAGCAGCTTAGGGACTAGCGGGACGAACACCGGGGAGCTGTTTTTT. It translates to CASSLGTSGTNTGELFF. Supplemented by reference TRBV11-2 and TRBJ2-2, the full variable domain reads EAGVAQSPRYKIIEKRQSVAFWCNPISGHATLYWYQQILGQGPKLLIQFQNNGVVDDSQLPKDRFSAERLKGVDSTLKIQPAKLEDSAVYLCASSLGTSGTNTGELFFGEGSRLTVL.

CDR3 sequence: CATTPGQGAPNYGYTF. CDR3 nucleotides: TGCGCCACAACCCCGGGACAGGGGGCGCCTAACTATGGCTACACCTTC. The J gene is TRBJ1-2, the V gene TRBV5-1, with TRBD1 matching over 12 bases. This CDR3 contains 16 residues. The V and J ends lost 9 bases and 0 bases, in that order; junction bases with no gene match: 9. Germline CDR1 reads SGHRS; CDR2 reads YFSETQ.

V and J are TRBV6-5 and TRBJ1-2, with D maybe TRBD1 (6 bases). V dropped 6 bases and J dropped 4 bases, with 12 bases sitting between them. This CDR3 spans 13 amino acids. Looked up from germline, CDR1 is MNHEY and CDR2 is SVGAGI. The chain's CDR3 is CASRSRGSYGYTF. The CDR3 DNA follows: TGTGCCAGCAGGTCCAGGGGATCCTATGGCTACACCTTC.

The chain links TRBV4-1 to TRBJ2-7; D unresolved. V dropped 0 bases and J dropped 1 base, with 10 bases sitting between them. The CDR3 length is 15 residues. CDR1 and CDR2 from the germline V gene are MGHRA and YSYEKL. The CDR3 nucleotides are TGCGCCAGCAGCCAAGAACGGACCCCATCCTACGAGCAGTACTTC. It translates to CASSQERTPSYEQYF.

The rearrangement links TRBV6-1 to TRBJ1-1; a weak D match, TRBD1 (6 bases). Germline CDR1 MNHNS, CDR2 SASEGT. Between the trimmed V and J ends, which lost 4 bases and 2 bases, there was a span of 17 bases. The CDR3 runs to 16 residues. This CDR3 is CASSAGTNIRNTEAFF. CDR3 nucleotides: TGTGCCAGCAGTGCCGGGACAAACATTAGAAACACTGAAGCTTTCTTT.

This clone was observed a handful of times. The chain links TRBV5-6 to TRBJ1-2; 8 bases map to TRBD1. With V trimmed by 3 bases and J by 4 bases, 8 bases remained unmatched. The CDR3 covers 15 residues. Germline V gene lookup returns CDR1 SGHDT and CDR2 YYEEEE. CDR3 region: CASSSHPTGAYGYTF. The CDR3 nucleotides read TGTGCCAGCAGCTCCCACCCGACAGGGGCCTATGGCTACACCTTC.

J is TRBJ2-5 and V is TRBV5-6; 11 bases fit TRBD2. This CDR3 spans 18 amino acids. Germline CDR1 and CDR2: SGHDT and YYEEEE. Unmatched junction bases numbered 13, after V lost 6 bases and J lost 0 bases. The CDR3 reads CASNVPGTSGLYQETQYF. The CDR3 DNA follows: TGTGCCAGCAATGTCCCAGGGACTAGCGGATTGTACCAAGAGACCCAGTACTTC.

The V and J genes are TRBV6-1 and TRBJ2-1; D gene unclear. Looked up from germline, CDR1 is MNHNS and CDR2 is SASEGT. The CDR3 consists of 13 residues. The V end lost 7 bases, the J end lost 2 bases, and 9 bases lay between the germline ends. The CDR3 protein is CASITDPYNEQFF. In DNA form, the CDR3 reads TGTGCCAGCATAACCGATCCCTACAATGAGCAGTTCTTC.

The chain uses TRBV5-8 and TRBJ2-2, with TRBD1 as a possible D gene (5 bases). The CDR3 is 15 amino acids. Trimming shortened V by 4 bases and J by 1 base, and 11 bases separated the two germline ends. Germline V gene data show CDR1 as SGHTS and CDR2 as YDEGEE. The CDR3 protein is CASSDDRKNTGELFF. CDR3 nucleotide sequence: TGTGCCAGCAGCGACGACAGAAAGAACACCGGGGAGCTGTTTTTT.

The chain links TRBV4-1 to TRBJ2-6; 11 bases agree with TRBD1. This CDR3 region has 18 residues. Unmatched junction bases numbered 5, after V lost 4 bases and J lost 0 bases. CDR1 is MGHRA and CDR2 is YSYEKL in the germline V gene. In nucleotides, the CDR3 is TGCGCCAGCAGCCCAGCCGGGACAGGGGGCTCTGGGGCCAACGTCCTGACTTTC. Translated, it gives CASSPAGTGGSGANVLTF.